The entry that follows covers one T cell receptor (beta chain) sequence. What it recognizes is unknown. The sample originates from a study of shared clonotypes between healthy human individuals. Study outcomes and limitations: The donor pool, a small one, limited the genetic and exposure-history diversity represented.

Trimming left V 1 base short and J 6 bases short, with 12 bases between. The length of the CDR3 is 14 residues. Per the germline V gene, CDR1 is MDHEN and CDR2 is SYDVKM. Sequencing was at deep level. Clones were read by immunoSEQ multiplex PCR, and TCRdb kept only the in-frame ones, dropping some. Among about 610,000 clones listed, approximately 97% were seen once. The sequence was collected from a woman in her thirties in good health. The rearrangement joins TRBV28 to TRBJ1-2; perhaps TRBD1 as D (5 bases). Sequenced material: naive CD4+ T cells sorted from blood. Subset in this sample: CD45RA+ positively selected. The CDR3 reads CASSLLGEGDGYTF. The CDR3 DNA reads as TGTGCCAGCAGTTTATTAGGGGAAGGGGATGGCTACACCTTC.